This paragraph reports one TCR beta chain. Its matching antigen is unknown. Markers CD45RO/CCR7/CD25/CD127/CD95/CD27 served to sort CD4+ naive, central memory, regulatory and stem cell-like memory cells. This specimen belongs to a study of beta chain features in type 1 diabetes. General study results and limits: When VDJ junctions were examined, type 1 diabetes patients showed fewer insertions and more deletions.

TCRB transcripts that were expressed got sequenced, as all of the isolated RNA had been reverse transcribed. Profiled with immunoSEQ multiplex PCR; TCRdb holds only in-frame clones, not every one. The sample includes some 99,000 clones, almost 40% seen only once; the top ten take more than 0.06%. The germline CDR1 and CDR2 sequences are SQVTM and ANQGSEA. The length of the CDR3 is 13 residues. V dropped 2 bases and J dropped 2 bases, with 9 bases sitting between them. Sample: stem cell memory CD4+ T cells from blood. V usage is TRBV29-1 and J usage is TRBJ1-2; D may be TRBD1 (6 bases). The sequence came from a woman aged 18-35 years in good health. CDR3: CSVERQGNYGYTF. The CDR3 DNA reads TGCAGCGTTGAACGGCAGGGGAACTATGGCTACACCTTC.